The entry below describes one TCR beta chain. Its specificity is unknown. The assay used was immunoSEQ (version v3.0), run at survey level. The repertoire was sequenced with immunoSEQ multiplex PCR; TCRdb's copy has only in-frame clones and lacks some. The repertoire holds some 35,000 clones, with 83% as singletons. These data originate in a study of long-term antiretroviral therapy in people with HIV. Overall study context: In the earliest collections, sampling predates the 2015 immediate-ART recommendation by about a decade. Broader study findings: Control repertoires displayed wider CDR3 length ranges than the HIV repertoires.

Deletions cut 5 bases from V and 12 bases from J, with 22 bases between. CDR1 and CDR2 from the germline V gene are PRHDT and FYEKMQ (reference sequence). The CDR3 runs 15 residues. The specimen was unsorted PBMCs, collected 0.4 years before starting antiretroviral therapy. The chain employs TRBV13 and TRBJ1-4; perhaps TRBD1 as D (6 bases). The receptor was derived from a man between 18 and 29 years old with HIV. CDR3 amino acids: CASSPRGTSSVELFF. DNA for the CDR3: TGTGCCAGCAGCCCGCGCGGGACATCCTCGGTAGAACTGTTTTTT.